These 12 T cell receptor beta chains share one sample of origin, sequenced in a study of blood T cell repertoires in COVID-19. The method was immunoSEQ multiplex PCR; TCRdb's version includes in-frame clones alone and lacks a portion of them. The sample lists 90,000 or so clones, 70% to 90% occurring once. Sequenced: peripheral blood. These receptors came from a human donor in a cohort sampled during active COVID-19.

The rearrangement joins TRBV6-5 to TRBJ2-5, with 8 bases matching TRBD2. The CDR3 runs 14 residues. V was pared by 7 bases and J by 1 base, with 5 bases of the junction left unmatched. In germline, CDR1 is MNHEY, CDR2 SVGAGI. The CDR3 is CASTLAGRQETQYF. DNA of the CDR3: TGTGCCAGCACCTTAGCGGGGCGCCAAGAGACCCAGTACTTC.

The chain joins TRBV28 to TRBJ2-1; possibly TRBD2 for D (5 bases). The germline V and J ends were trimmed by 2 bases and 1 base, with 9 bases remaining between them. The CDR3 runs 15 residues. Germline V gives CDR1 MDHEN, CDR2 SYDVKM. The CDR3 sequence: CASSLKAASYNEQFF. CDR3 nucleotides: TGTGCCAGCAGTTTAAAAGCGGCTTCCTACAATGAGCAGTTCTTC. The full variable domain, in which reference TRBV28 and TRBJ2-1 provide the parts outside the CDR3, is DVKVTQSSRYLVKRTGEKVFLECVQDMDHENMFWYRQDPGLGLRLIYFSYDVKMKEKGDIPEGYSVSREKKERFSLILESASTNQTSMYLCASSLKAASYNEQFFGPGTRLTVL.

The chain carries TRBV7-3 and TRBJ2-2; no reliable D call. Germline CDR1 SGHTA, CDR2 FQGTGA. CDR3 size: 13 residues. V was clipped by 5 bases and J by 4 bases, with 8 bases between them. CDR3 sequence reads: CASSRGPTGELFF. CDR3 sequence (DNA): TGTGCCAGCAGCCGCGGCCCCACCGGGGAGCTGTTTTTT.

The rearrangement joins TRBV15 to TRBJ2-5, with 8 bases lining up with TRBD2. Germline V gene lookup returns CDR1 LNHNV and CDR2 YYDKDF (reference sequence). Trimming cost V 2 bases and J 5 bases; bases outside gene matches: 10. The CDR3 contains 16 residues. CDR3 amino acids: CATSRRSGGAQETQYF. The CDR3, as DNA: TGTGCCACCAGCAGAAGATCCGGGGGGGCCCAGGAGACCCAGTACTTC.

The chain is built from TRBV6-4 and TRBJ2-2, with D possibly TRBD2 on 6 matching bases. Trimming took 2 bases from V and 0 from J, leaving 10 bases between them. The CDR3 totals 16 residues. Germline-derived CDR1 and CDR2 are MRHNA and SNTAGT. The CDR3 nucleotides are TGTGCCAGCAGTGACGCGGGGACCACGAACACCGGGGAGCTGTTTTTT. It translates to CASSDAGTTNTGELFF.

The gene calls are TRBV6-5 and TRBJ1-1; no clear D. Between the trimmed V and J ends, which lost 8 bases and 1 base, there was a span of 11 bases. The CDR3 has 13 amino acids. Germline V lookup: CDR1 MNHEY, CDR2 SVGAGI. CDR3 DNA sequence: TGTGCCAGCTCATTGATGCGGAACACTGAAGCTTTCTTT. This encodes CASSLMRNTEAFF.

The V call is TRBV6-6, the J call TRBJ1-3; the D gene is possibly TRBD1 (5 bases). This CDR3 is built from 15 residues. Looked up from germline, CDR1 is MNHNY and CDR2 is SVGAGI (reference sequence). Trimming took 6 bases from V and 0 from J, leaving 12 bases between them. This CDR3 is CASSRTDSSGNTIYF. As DNA, the CDR3 is TGTGCCAGCAGCCGAACCGACAGCTCTGGAAACACCATATATTTT.

This clone was observed many times. This chain links TRBV9 with TRBJ1-3; D is perhaps TRBD1 (6 bases). Germline V gene sequence: CDR1 SGDLS, CDR2 YYNGEE. The CDR3 is made up of 18 amino acids. V was shortened by 1 base and J by 0 bases, with 17 bases between the two germline ends. The CDR3 is CASSVNIGQTDSGNTIYF. Written as DNA, the CDR3 is TGTGCCAGCAGCGTAAATATAGGACAGACTGACTCTGGAAACACCATATATTTT.

V is TRBV9 and J is TRBJ1-2; possible D gene TRBD1, 5 bases. The CDR3 runs to 15 residues. Trimming took 0 bases from V and 2 from J, leaving 11 bases between them. The germline V gene encodes CDR1 SGDLS and CDR2 YYNGEE. Here the CDR3 DNA reads TGTGCCAGCAGCGTAGGGACAACCTCCAACTATGGCTACACCTTC. This codes for CASSVGTTSNYGYTF.

Only one count was recorded for this clone. V usage is TRBV19 and J usage is TRBJ2-1; 9 bases are a match to TRBD1. V shed 2 bases and J 4 bases; nucleotides not matched to a gene: 3. Germline CDR1 is LNHDA and CDR2 is SQIVND (reference sequence). The CDR3 extends over 15 amino acids. Written as DNA, the CDR3 is TGTGCCAGTAGTATATCACAGGGGGCTTACAATGAGCAGTTCTTC. It is translated as CASSISQGAYNEQFF.

The CDR3 spells CASSPLGGRGSYNEQFF. As DNA, the CDR3 is TGTGCCAGCTCACCACTGGGGGGCAGGGGGTCCTACAATGAGCAGTTCTTC. The chain uses TRBV18 and TRBJ2-1; possibly TRBD1 for D (7 bases). Germline CDR1 KGHSH, CDR2 LQKENI. With 1 base removed from V and 1 base from J, the gap between germline ends came to 14 bases. This CDR3 has 17 residues.

The chain links TRBV7-2 to TRBJ1-5; the D gene is possibly TRBD1 (5 bases). Germline-derived CDR1 and CDR2 are SGHTA and FQGNSA. V was shortened by 1 base and J by 4 bases, with 14 bases between the two germline ends. The CDR3 has 16 amino acids. The CDR3 loop reads CASSLGTLRINQPQHF. DNA for the CDR3: TGTGCCAGCAGCTTAGGGACATTAAGAATTAATCAGCCCCAGCATTTT.